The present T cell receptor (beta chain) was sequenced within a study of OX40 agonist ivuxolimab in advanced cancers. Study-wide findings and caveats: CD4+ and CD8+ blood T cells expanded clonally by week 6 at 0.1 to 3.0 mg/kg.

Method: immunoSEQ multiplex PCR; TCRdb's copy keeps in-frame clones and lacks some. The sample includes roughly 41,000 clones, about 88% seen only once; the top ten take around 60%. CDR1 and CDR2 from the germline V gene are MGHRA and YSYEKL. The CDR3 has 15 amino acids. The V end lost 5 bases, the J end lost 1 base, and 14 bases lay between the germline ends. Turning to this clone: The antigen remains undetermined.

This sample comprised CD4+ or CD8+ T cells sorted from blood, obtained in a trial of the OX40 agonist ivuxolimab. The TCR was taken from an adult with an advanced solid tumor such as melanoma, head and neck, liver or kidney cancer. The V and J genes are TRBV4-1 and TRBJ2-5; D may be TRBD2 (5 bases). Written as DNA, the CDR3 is TGCGCCAGCAGCTGGACTCAGGCCTCCCAAGAGACCCAGTACTTC. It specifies CASSWTQASQETQYF.